Presented here are 18 T cell receptor beta chains from one specimen sequenced in a study of PD-1 blockade in classical Hodgkin lymphoma. Measured with immunoSEQ multiplex PCR; TCRdb has only the in-frame clones, and not every one. The sample has around 50,000 clones, nearly 90% seen once. The time point was: cycle 4 day 1 (C4D1), after 6 weeks of nivolumab. Relapses following autologous stem cell transplantation were seen in all patients, with brentuximab vedotin exposure varying. The material was peripheral blood mononuclear cells (PBMCs), obtained before the fourth cycle of nivolumab. These receptors all stem from a human donor with classical Hodgkin lymphoma.

The chain carries TRBV27 and TRBJ1-5; 10 positions match TRBD1. Germline loops: CDR1 MNHEY, CDR2 SMNVEV (reference sequence). The CDR3 loop spans 14 amino acids. With V trimmed by 5 bases and J by 6 bases, 4 bases remained unmatched. CDR3 protein: CASSKDRGAQPQHF. The CDR3 DNA follows: TGTGCCAGCAGTAAGGACAGGGGGGCTCAGCCCCAGCATTTT.

The chain has TRBV6-5 and TRBJ1-2, with D possibly matching TRBD1 (6 bases). This CDR3 contains 15 residues. Trimming removed 0 bases from V and 6 bases from J, with 14 bases in between. Per germline, CDR1 MNHEY and CDR2 SVGAGI. CDR3 region: CASSYSRGAADGYTF. The CDR3 coding sequence is TGTGCCAGCAGTTACTCCAGGGGCGCGGCAGATGGCTACACCTTC.

The rearrangement links TRBV11-3 to TRBJ2-1; TRBD2 agrees at 12 bases. The V gene's germline CDR1 is SGHNT and CDR2 YENEEA. The trim removed 2 bases at V and 10 bases at J, leaving 15 bases unmatched. The CDR3 runs 18 residues. In nucleotides, the CDR3 is TGTGCCAGCAGCTTACTTCTATCTAGCGGGAGGGGAGCGGGGGAGCAGTTCTTC. This sequence encodes CASSLLLSSGRGAGEQFF.

This chain connects TRBV29-1 to TRBJ1-2, with D tentatively TRBD1 (6 bases). V lost 5 bases, J lost 5 bases, and 27 bases lay in between. The germline V gene encodes CDR1 SQVTM and CDR2 ANQGSEA. The CDR3 totals 17 residues. The CDR3 nucleotides read TGCAGCGTTTGTGGGGGGCATCAATTCCCCCTTGGGTATGGCTACACCTTC. Translating it yields CSVCGGHQFPLGYGYTF.

The chain joins TRBV28 to TRBJ2-1, with D possibly matching TRBD1 (5 bases). This CDR3 contains 14 residues. Per germline, CDR1 MDHEN and CDR2 SYDVKM. Between the trimmed V and J ends, which lost 5 bases and 8 bases, there was a span of 16 bases. CDR3 region: CASSGALDRDEQFF. As DNA, the CDR3 is TGTGCCAGCAGTGGGGCCCTAGATAGGGATGAGCAGTTCTTC.

The V gene is TRBV5-5, the J gene TRBJ2-2, with D perhaps matching TRBD1 or TRBD2 (5 bases each). Germline assignment: CDR1 SGHKS and CDR2 YYEKEE (reference sequence). The CDR3 contains 16 residues. V shed 6 bases and J shed 6 bases, with 21 bases lying between them. Here the CDR3 reads CASIPSRPRGAGELFF. DNA of the CDR3: TGTGCCAGCATCCCTTCCCGGCCGAGGGGCGCCGGGGAGCTGTTTTTT. Looking up the rest from reference TRBV5-5 and TRBJ2-2 gives the full variable domain: DAGVTQSPTHLIKTRGQQVTLRCSPISGHKSVSWYQQVLGQGPQFIFQYYEKEERGRGNFPDRFSARQFPNYSSELNVNALLLGDSALYLCASIPSRPRGAGELFFGEGSRLTVL.

The rearrangement joins TRBV28 to TRBJ2-7; 11 bases are shared with TRBD1. Germline trimming cut 2 bases from V and 4 bases from J; bases unmatched to any gene: 7. Germline assignment: CDR1 MDHEN and CDR2 SYDVKM. The CDR3 sequence is 16 residues long. In DNA form, the CDR3 reads TGTGCCAGCAGTTTACCCGGGACAGGGGGACCATACGAGCAGTACTTC. It yields the protein CASSLPGTGGPYEQYF.

This chain uses TRBV18 with TRBJ1-1; 9 bases fit TRBD1. Unmatched junction bases numbered 11, after V lost 5 bases and J lost 1 base. The CDR3 consists of 17 residues. CDR1 and CDR2 from the germline V gene are KGHSH and LQKENI. The CDR3 nucleotides are TGTGCCAGCTCAACCGGGACAGGGCGTAATCCGAACACTGAAGCTTTCTTT. Protein sequence: CASSTGTGRNPNTEAFF. The full variable domain, its missing parts supplied by reference TRBV18 and TRBJ1-1, is NAGVMQNPRHLVRRRGQEARLRCSPMKGHSHVYWYRQLPEEGLKFMVYLQKENIIDESGMPKERFSAEFPKEGPSILRIQQVVRGDSAAYFCASSTGTGRNPNTEAFFGQGTRLTVV.

This rearrangement joins TRBV6-1 to TRBJ1-5; D is ambiguous. The CDR3 is made up of 16 amino acids. Trimming took off 4 bases at V and 2 bases at J, with 15 bases between the two ends. Germline CDR1 MNHNS, CDR2 SASEGT. CDR3 residues: CASSADRVSGNQPQHF. CDR3 coding DNA: TGTGCCAGCAGTGCCGACCGAGTTTCGGGCAATCAGCCCCAGCATTTT.

This clone was observed a single time. The V call is TRBV4-1, the J call TRBJ1-2; D might be TRBD1 (5 bases). The CDR3 totals 15 residues. Trimming left V 0 bases short and J 2 bases short, with 10 bases between. Germline CDR1 and CDR2: MGHRA and YSYEKL. CDR3: CASSQDGEGNYGYTF. The CDR3 DNA is TGCGCCAGCAGCCAAGATGGGGAGGGGAACTATGGCTACACCTTC.

The chain has TRBV27 and TRBJ2-6; 8 nucleotides agree with TRBD1. CDR1 is MNHEY, CDR2 SMNVEV, per germline (reference sequence). V shed 2 bases and J 9 bases; nucleotides not matched to a gene: 12. The CDR3 totals 17 residues. The DNA for the CDR3 is TGTGCCAGCAGTTTAAGGGTCGTGGGACAGGCCTACAACGTCCTGACTTTC. Amino acids: CASSLRVVGQAYNVLTF.

The chain couples TRBV10-2 to TRBJ2-7; D ambiguous. Looked up from germline, CDR1 is WSHSY and CDR2 is SAAADI. Deletions cut 6 bases from V and 0 bases from J, with 18 bases between. CDR3 length: 16 residues. CDR3 region: CASRLSWERASYEQYF. CDR3 in DNA: TGCGCCAGCAGGTTATCGTGGGAAAGGGCCTCCTACGAGCAGTACTTC.

This chain joins TRBV10-1 and TRBJ2-1; TRBD1 agrees at 7 bases. The CDR3 totals 14 residues. Germline CDR1 is WNHNN and CDR2 is SYGVQD (reference sequence). The ends lost 2 bases at V and 7 bases at J; junction bases unmatched: 5. The CDR3, as DNA: TGCGCCAGCAGTGAGCCACCGACAGGGAATGAGCAGTTCTTC. This gives the protein CASSEPPTGNEQFF.

V gene TRBV11-3 combines with J gene TRBJ2-1; 8 bases align to TRBD1. V was clipped by 6 bases and J by 6 bases; unmatched bases: 7. In germline, CDR1 is SGHNT, CDR2 YENEEA. The CDR3 is made up of 14 amino acids. The CDR3 nucleotides are TGTGCCAGCAGACGGACAGGGATTCCCAATGAGCAGTTCTTC. Protein product: CASRRTGIPNEQFF.

The V call is TRBV5-4, the J call TRBJ2-2, with TRBD1 identical over 7 bases. Trimming removed 3 bases from V and 8 bases from J; junction bases left unmatched: 7. The germline CDR1 and CDR2 sequences are SGHNT and YYREEE (reference sequence). This CDR3 spans 14 amino acids. DNA for the CDR3: TGTGCCAGCAGCTACGGACAGGATCAGGGGGAGCTGTTTTTT. Translation gives CASSYGQDQGELFF.

The chain has TRBV5-1 and TRBJ2-7, with 8 bases matching TRBD2. V shed 5 bases and J 2 bases; nucleotides not matched to a gene: 9. CDR3 size: 15 residues. CDR1 SGHRS and CDR2 YFSETQ come from the germline V gene. This chain's CDR3 is CASSFLISGAYEQYF. In DNA form, the CDR3 reads TGCGCCAGCAGTTTCTTGATTAGCGGGGCCTACGAGCAGTACTTC.

The chain carries TRBV6-4 and TRBJ2-3; 13 bases fit TRBD2. Germline V gene data show CDR1 as MRHNA and CDR2 as SNTAGT. There are 15 residues in the CDR3. Trimming removed 5 bases from V and 3 bases from J; junction bases left unmatched: 2. The CDR3 nucleotides are TGTGCCAGCAGTCCGACTAGCGGGAGGACAGATACGCAGTATTTT. This gives the protein CASSPTSGRTDTQYF.

The chain combines TRBV14 with TRBJ2-7; either TRBD1 or TRBD2 may fit D (6 bases each). The CDR3 covers 14 residues. Germline V gene data show CDR1 as SGHDN and CDR2 as FVKESK. V was trimmed by 1 base and J by 6 bases, leaving 13 bases between them. CDR3 nucleotides: TGTGCCAGCAGCCAAGGAATCGGGGGCGCCGAGCAGTACTTC. This gives the protein CASSQGIGGAEQYF.